The 14 T cell receptor beta chains below were found in one sample sequenced in a study of blood T cells in healthy people across ages. A second PCR, run for about 7 to 11 cycles, used a sample-barcoded 5' primer plus a J-beta primer mix. TCRdb re-derived calls from the 5' RACE reads in MiXCR, one entry per CDR3 protein. The sample yields 700,000 to 950,000 distinct CDR3 sequences, nearly 60% seen once. Material for sequencing was blood. Receptor source: a man aged 30 to 39 in good health.

The V call is TRBV18, the J call TRBJ1-2; no reliable D call. The CDR3 length is 13 residues. The V gene lost 2 bases and the J gene lost 4 bases, with 8 bases spanning the gap. CDR1 and CDR2 (germline): KGHSH, LQKENI. In DNA, the CDR3 is TGTGCCAGCTCACCAGAAGGAGGCTATGGCTACACCTTC. Residues: CASSPEGGYGYTF.

The table lists this clonotype with a few counts. V usage is TRBV6-1 and J usage is TRBJ1-6, with D perhaps matching TRBD1 (5 bases). V lost 2 bases and J lost 3, with 11 bases in between. The V gene's germline CDR1 is MNHNS and CDR2 SASEGT. The CDR3 runs 16 residues. Here the CDR3 DNA reads TGTGCCAGCAGTGAATGGGTCGACAGCTATAATTCACCCCTCCACTTT. Amino acid sequence: CASSEWVDSYNSPLHF.

The chain recombines TRBV3-1 with TRBJ1-2, with D unresolved. The CDR3 runs to 17 residues. Looked up from germline, CDR1 is LGHDT and CDR2 is YNNKEL (reference sequence). The V gene lost 7 bases and the J gene lost 8 bases, with 29 bases spanning the gap. CDR3 loop: CASIFPSPTRSGEGYTF. The CDR3 region has the DNA TGTGCCAGCATTTTTCCTTCTCCAACCCGGAGCGGAGAAGGCTACACCTTC.

This clonotype was counted only a few times. This chain links TRBV24-1 with TRBJ2-7; no firm D call. Germline V gives CDR1 KGHDR, CDR2 SFDVKD. V was shortened by 4 bases and J by 2 bases, with 11 bases between the two germline ends. This CDR3 has 14 amino acids. CDR3 amino acids: CATSEGIHPYEQYF. In DNA, the CDR3 is TGTGCCACCAGTGAGGGCATTCACCCCTACGAGCAGTACTTC.

The DNA for the CDR3 is TGTGCCAGCAGTGTGGGCAGGGGATTGTATGGCTACACCTTC. It translates to CASSVGRGLYGYTF. The chain combines TRBV2 with TRBJ1-2, with a weak D call TRBD1 (6 bases). V lost 4 bases, J lost 5 bases, and 14 bases lay in between. The CDR3 extends over 14 amino acids. The germline V gene encodes CDR1 SNHLY and CDR2 FYNNEI.

The V gene is TRBV5-1, the J gene TRBJ1-1; tentatively, D is TRBD1 (6 bases). V was trimmed by 4 bases and J by 2 bases, leaving 15 bases between them. Germline CDR1 reads SGHRS; CDR2 reads YFSETQ. The CDR3 contains 15 residues. The CDR3 DNA reads TGCGCCAGCAGCACCGTCTACAGGGATAACACTGAAGCTTTCTTT. Translated: CASSTVYRDNTEAFF.

This clonotype was picked up many times. This sequence joins TRBV28 and TRBJ2-7; 9 bases fit TRBD2. Germline V lookup: CDR1 MDHEN, CDR2 SYDVKM. The V and J ends lost 6 bases and 0 bases, in that order; junction bases with no gene match: 6. The CDR3 extends over 15 amino acids. The CDR3 nucleotides read TGTGCCAGCAGGTCGACTAGCGGAAGCTCCTACGAGCAGTACTTC. Translating gives CASRSTSGSSYEQYF. The complete variable domain, with remaining parts taken from reference TRBV28 and TRBJ2-7, reads DVKVTQSSRYLVKRTGEKVFLECVQDMDHENMFWYRQDPGLGLRLIYFSYDVKMKEKGDIPEGYSVSREKKERFSLILESASTNQTSMYLCASRSTSGSSYEQYFGPGTRLTVT.

This chain links TRBV11-3 with TRBJ2-1; TRBD2 aligns across 10 bases. Trimming removed 3 bases from V and 9 bases from J; junction bases left unmatched: 8. The V gene's germline CDR1 is SGHNT and CDR2 YENEEA. There are 15 residues in the CDR3. CDR3 DNA sequence: TGTGCCAGCAGCTTGGGGACTAGCGTATTTAGTGAGCAGTTCTTC. This sequence encodes CASSLGTSVFSEQFF.

The chain carries TRBV12-3 or TRBV12-4 and TRBJ2-7; the match to TRBD2 covers 7 bases. The J call may not be correct, given that the DNA end is closer to TRBJ2-4. CDR3 length: 14 amino acids. CDR3 bases: TGTGCCAGCAGTTTCGGGGGAGGGTTAAACATTCAGTACTTC. It specifies CASSFGGGLNIQYF.

This rearrangement joins TRBV5-6 to TRBJ2-1; D gene unclear. Germline V gene sequence: CDR1 SGHDT, CDR2 YYEEEE. CDR3 length equals 13 residues. The germline V and J ends were trimmed by 4 bases and 4 bases, with 9 bases remaining between them. CDR3 nucleotides: TGTGCCAGCAGCGTGGAGCAGTACAATGAGCAGTTCTTC. Residues: CASSVEQYNEQFF. The variable domain in full, completed from reference TRBV5-6 and TRBJ2-1, reads DAGVTQSPTHLIKTRGQQVTLRCSPKSGHDTVSWYQQALGQGPQFIFQYYEEEERQRGNFPDRFSGHQFPNYSSELNVNALLLGDSALYLCASSVEQYNEQFFGPGTRLTVL.

The rearrangement joins TRBV28 to TRBJ1-1, with 7 bases matching TRBD1. V trimming: 6 bases; J trimming: 3 bases; junction bases outside the gene matches: 13. The germline V gene has CDR1 MDHEN and CDR2 SYDVKM. The CDR3 runs 16 residues. The CDR3 sequence: CASSESKGGGYTEAFF. Here the CDR3 DNA reads TGTGCCAGCAGCGAGTCGAAGGGAGGGGGCTACACTGAAGCTTTCTTT.

The chain recombines TRBV7-9 with TRBJ2-1, with 8 bases that match TRBD1. V was pared by 6 bases and J by 8 bases, with 9 bases of the junction left unmatched. CDR3 length equals 14 residues. Germline V gene sequence: CDR1 SEHNR, CDR2 FQNEAQ (reference sequence). CDR3 region: CASSSRDRLHEQFF. The CDR3 DNA reads TGTGCCAGCAGTAGCCGGGACAGGCTCCATGAGCAGTTCTTC.

This clonotype has only a few counts. The chain links TRBV27 to TRBJ2-7; D remains ambiguous. The CDR3 runs to 12 residues. V gave up 8 bases and J gave up 3 bases, with 11 bases separating them. Germline V gene data show CDR1 as MNHEY and CDR2 as SMNVEV (reference sequence). The CDR3 sequence: CASGRSLYEQYF. CDR3 DNA: TGTGCCAGCGGGCGTAGTCTCTACGAGCAGTACTTC.

V gene TRBV6-6 combines with J gene TRBJ2-7; D is possibly TRBD1 or TRBD2 (5 bases each). Per germline, CDR1 MNHNY and CDR2 SVGAGI (reference sequence). V was clipped by 5 bases and J by 7 bases, with 15 bases between them. CDR3 length: 13 amino acids. CDR3 region: CASSQGPFGEQYF. The CDR3 DNA is TGTGCCAGCAGTCAGGGACCTTTTGGGGAGCAGTACTTC.